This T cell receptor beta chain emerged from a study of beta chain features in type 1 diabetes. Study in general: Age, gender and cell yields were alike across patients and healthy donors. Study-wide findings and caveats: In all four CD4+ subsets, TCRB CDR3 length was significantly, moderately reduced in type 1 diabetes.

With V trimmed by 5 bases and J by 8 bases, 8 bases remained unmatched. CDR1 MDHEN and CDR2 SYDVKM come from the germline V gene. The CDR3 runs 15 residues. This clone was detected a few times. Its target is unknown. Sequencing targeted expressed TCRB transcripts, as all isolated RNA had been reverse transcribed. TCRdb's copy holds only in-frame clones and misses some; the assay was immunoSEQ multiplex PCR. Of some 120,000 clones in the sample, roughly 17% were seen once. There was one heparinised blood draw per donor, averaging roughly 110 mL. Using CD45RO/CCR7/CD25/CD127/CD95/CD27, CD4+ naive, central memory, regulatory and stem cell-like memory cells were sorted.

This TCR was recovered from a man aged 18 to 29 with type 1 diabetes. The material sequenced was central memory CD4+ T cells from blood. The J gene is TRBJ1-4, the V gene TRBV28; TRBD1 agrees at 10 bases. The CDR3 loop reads CASSPAGTGDEKLFF. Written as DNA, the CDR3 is TGTGCCAGCAGTCCGGCCGGGACAGGGGACGAAAAACTGTTTTTT.